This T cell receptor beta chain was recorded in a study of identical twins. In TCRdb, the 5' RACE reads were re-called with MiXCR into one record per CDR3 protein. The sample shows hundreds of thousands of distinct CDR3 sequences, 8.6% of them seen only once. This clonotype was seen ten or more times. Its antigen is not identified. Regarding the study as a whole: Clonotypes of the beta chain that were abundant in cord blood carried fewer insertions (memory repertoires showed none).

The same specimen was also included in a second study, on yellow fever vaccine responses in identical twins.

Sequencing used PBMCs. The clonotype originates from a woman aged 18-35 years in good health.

The CDR3 bases are TGTGCCAGCAGCCAATCCACAGGGGTCCAAGAGACCCAGTACTTC. As protein: CASSQSTGVQETQYF. This chain connects TRBV3-1 to TRBJ2-5; TRBD1 matches 7 bases. The CDR3 extends over 15 amino acids. Germline loops: CDR1 LGHDT, CDR2 YNNKEL (reference sequence). The ends lost 2 bases at V and 1 base at J; junction bases unmatched: 4.